This TCR beta chain originates from a study of blood T cell repertoires in COVID-19 (dated by TCRdb to about 2020). About the full investigation: Collaborator samples came from the United States, Italy and Spain and covered acute and convalescent phases of COVID-19. The prospective study material was composed of cDNA or gDNA derived from T cells, B-cell-depleted T cells, or PBMCs. Deeply sampled blood TCRbeta repertoires from subjects exposed to, actively infected with, or recovered from COVID-19 were included in the dataset. The repertoires were made available in a free public database intended to serve as a resource for research on the immune response to SARS-CoV-2. The samples were drawn from the first 160 participants of the ongoing ImmuneRACE study and from some 1,300 subjects provided by 6 global collaborators. The sample metadata nearly always contained a de-identified subject ID, COVID-19 status, age in years and sex. Where HLA class I and class II types were available, the types were taken from metadata supplied by the sample provider, not from assay-based typing. Overall study results and their limits: Clinical and demographic metadata were provided uncurated, with the amount varying by source and participant.

TCRbeta CDR3 regions were amplified from genomic DNA by means of the immunoSEQ Assay, a bias-controlled multiplex PCR. From the authors' description of their analysis: The number of nucleated cells in each sample was estimated by amplification of reference gene primers within the assay. To quantify the absolute abundance of each unique TCRbeta CDR3 rearrangement, sequence reads were collapsed and filtered. For each sample, productive Simpson clonality was calculated as the square root of Simpson's diversity index across productive rearrangements. Here the immuneACCESS table is served through TCRdb, limited to in-frame sequences with V and J called. Missing clones are a known gap in these copies; in checked studies unresolved V genes cover under half, and the rest lacks a known reason. That table gives V, J and clone size, and the DNA gave D and trimming. The sample yields 150,000 to 200,000 clones; 60% to 80% were counted once. The ten most abundant clones make up roughly a sixth of the sample.

The CDR3 sequence holds 15 residues, the cysteine and phenylalanine included. The read is trimmed to its CDR3 DNA, 45 bases read in frame from base 1. V lost 4 bases and J lost 8 bases; the stretch between them is 17 bases long. CDR1 LNHDA and CDR2 SQIVND are derived from the germline V gene (reference sequence). Collaborating institutions collected whole blood in K2EDTA tubes following their own protocols. For TCRbeta analysis, collaborator samples were shipped as frozen whole blood, as isolated PBMCs, or as DNA extracted from either sample type. This clone came up once. Its specific antigen is unknown. No much larger clonotype is one base removed from it; base qualities were not supplied.

The chain uses TRBV19 and TRBJ1-4; the D region possibly corresponds to TRBD1 (5 bases align). Sequencing was done on a sample of peripheral blood. The origin of this receptor is a man aged 60 to 75 with active or convalescent COVID-19. Read as DNA, the sequence is TGTGCCAGTAGTACAGGGATCGGGGGGAACGAAAAACTGTTTTTT. Translated, this gives CASSTGIGGNEKLFF. Outside the CDR3, residues come from the reference TRBV19 and TRBJ1-4 proteins, so the full variable domain is: DGGITQSPKYLFRKEGQNVTLSCEQNLNHDAMYWYRQDPGQGLRLIYYSQIVNDFQKGDIAEGYSVSREKKESFPLTVTSAQKNPTAFYLCASSTGIGGNEKLFFGSGTQLSVL.